What follows is one T cell receptor beta chain and its context. CDR1 is SGHTA, CDR2 FQGTGA, per germline. The CDR3 totals 13 residues. V gave up 1 base and J gave up 3 bases, with 4 bases separating them. These data originate in a study of T cell responses to AZD1222 COVID-19 vaccine. Sequencing used immunoSEQ multiplex PCR; TCRdb keeps in-frame clones, though not all of them. The data contain about 150,000 clones, roughly nine tenths of them singletons. The chain combines TRBV7-3 with TRBJ2-1, with no clear D. This TCR derives from an adult who had recovered from COVID-19. Specimen: peripheral blood, collected after recovery from COVID-19. In DNA form, the CDR3 reads TGTGCCAGCAGCTTAAGACACTACAATGAGCAGTTCTTC. This sequence encodes CASSLRHYNEQFF.